This T cell receptor (beta chain) was captured by sequencing in a study of T cells in localized non-small cell lung cancer. Findings and limits, study-wide: Of the top 100 tumor clones, median about 56 were in adjacent lung, 25 to 30 among its top 100. Uninvolved nearby lung showed the greatest T cell clonality, exceeding that found in tumor. Greater T cell density in blood accompanied longer overall survival. Tumor samples were not multi-region, leaving intratumor heterogeneity unexcluded.

Remarks on this clone: Its antigen is still unknown.

This CDR3 contains 14 residues. V was clipped by 0 bases and J by 4 bases, with 9 bases between them. The germline gives CDR1 SEHNR, CDR2 FQNEAQ (reference sequence). Sequenced by immunoSEQ multiplex PCR; TCRdb stores in-frame clones only, minus some. The data show some 10,000 clones, with roughly 84% seen just once and approximately 8.6% held by the top ten. The chain joins TRBV7-9 to TRBJ1-1, with D possibly matching TRBD1 (5 bases). This TCR came from a male donor aged 60 or over with stage III lung adenocarcinoma. The sequencing used peripheral blood, collected before any cancer treatment. CDR3 residues: CASSLAGGGTEAFF. Here the CDR3 DNA reads TGTGCCAGCAGCTTAGCTGGGGGGGGCACTGAAGCTTTCTTT.